The next 14 T cell receptor beta chains were all read from a single sample in a study of cytomegalovirus exposure and HLA in healthy donors. The PCR made use of 60 Vbeta and 13 Jbeta primers. Measured with immunoSEQ multiplex PCR; TCRdb has only the in-frame clones, and not every one. This sample has approximately 100,000 clones, with over 70% found just once. What was sequenced was PBMCs. Receptors originate from a man aged 18 to 30 in good health and CMV-seropositive.

The chain joins TRBV10-3 to TRBJ1-5; D is undetermined. The length of the CDR3 is 15 residues. V lost 0 bases and J 9 bases, leaving 15 bases between the germline ends. In germline, CDR1 is ENHRY, CDR2 SYGVKD. CDR3 DNA sequence: TGTGCCATCAGTGAGTCGAGTGGCGGTTCCGGGCCCCAGCATTTT. Translating gives CAISESSGGSGPQHF.

A remark on this clone: The CDR3 carries no conserved terminal phenylalanine or tryptophan, so it likely arises from a read error. J is TRBJ1-6 and V is TRBV27, with a weak D call TRBD1 (6 bases). This CDR3 is 15 amino acids long. In germline, CDR1 is MNHEY, CDR2 SMNVEV (reference sequence). In DNA, the CDR3 is TGTGCCAGCAGTGGATGGTACAGGGATAATTCACTCCTCCACGTT. Translating gives CASSGWYRDNSLLHV.

V gene TRBV28 combines with J gene TRBJ2-4, with D possibly TRBD2 on 6 matching bases. Trimming cost V 5 bases and J 3 bases, with 11 bases left between them. Germline V gives CDR1 MDHEN, CDR2 SYDVKM. This CDR3 has 14 amino acids. The CDR3 protein is CASSTGLGKNIQYF. The CDR3 nucleotides are TGTGCCAGCAGTACGGGACTTGGCAAAAACATTCAGTACTTC.

The V gene is TRBV2, the J gene TRBJ2-7, with D possibly TRBD1 on 6 matching bases. In germline, CDR1 is SNHLY, CDR2 FYNNEI. With 0 bases removed from V and 0 bases from J, the gap between germline ends came to 6 bases. The CDR3 extends over 14 amino acids. This CDR3 reads CASSEARGSYEQYF. The CDR3 DNA sequence: TGTGCCAGCAGTGAAGCCAGGGGCTCCTACGAGCAGTACTTC.

The chain joins TRBV4-1 to TRBJ2-1; the match to TRBD2 covers 12 bases. The CDR3 is made up of 19 amino acids. The J segment lost 5 bases and the V segment lost 1 base, leaving 12 bases of the junction unmatched. Germline V gene data show CDR1 as MGHRA and CDR2 as YSYEKL. The DNA of the CDR3 is TGCGCCAGCAGCCAAGGAACTTGGGCTAGCGGGGGGGTGAACAATGAGCAGTTCTTC. This encodes CASSQGTWASGGVNNEQFF.

CDR3 nucleotides: TGTGCCAGCAGCCACGGGACTGGTGGCTACACCTTC. It specifies CASSHGTGGYTF. This chain links TRBV5-4 with TRBJ1-2, with D maybe TRBD1 (5 bases). Germline V gene data show CDR1 as SGHNT and CDR2 as YYREEE (reference sequence). The V and J ends lost 4 bases and 7 bases respectively, with 11 bases between them. This CDR3 has 12 amino acids.

This chain connects TRBV11-2 to TRBJ1-5; 7 nucleotides align to TRBD1. Looked up from germline, CDR1 is SGHAT and CDR2 is FQNNGV. J gave up 3 bases and V 3 bases, and 5 bases lay outside the gene matches. This CDR3 comprises 15 residues. DNA of the CDR3: TGTGCCAGCAGCTTCCAGGGGGGTCACAATCAGCCCCAGCATTTT. It yields the protein CASSFQGGHNQPQHF. The entire variable domain, with the rest obtained from reference TRBV11-2 and TRBJ1-5, is as follows: EAGVAQSPRYKIIEKRQSVAFWCNPISGHATLYWYQQILGQGPKLLIQFQNNGVVDDSQLPKDRFSAERLKGVDSTLKIQPAKLEDSAVYLCASSFQGGHNQPQHFGDGTRLSIL.

The chain carries TRBV18 and TRBJ2-2, with 10 bases aligning to TRBD1. The V and J ends lost 1 base and 2 bases, in that order; junction bases with no gene match: 4. The CDR3 loop spans 17 amino acids. Germline V gives CDR1 KGHSH, CDR2 LQKENI. Written as DNA, the CDR3 is TGTGCCAGCTCACCACGGGACAGGGGTGCAAACACCGGGGAGCTGTTTTTT. Encoded protein: CASSPRDRGANTGELFF. Drawing the rest from reference TRBV18 and TRBJ2-2, the complete variable domain is NAGVMQNPRHLVRRRGQEARLRCSPMKGHSHVYWYRQLPEEGLKFMVYLQKENIIDESGMPKERFSAEFPKEGPSILRIQQVVRGDSAAYFCASSPRDRGANTGELFFGEGSRLTVL.

The chain has TRBV7-9 and TRBJ1-1; maybe TRBD1 (5 bases). The CDR3 extends over 12 amino acids. Germline V lookup: CDR1 SEHNR, CDR2 FQNEAQ (reference sequence). The V gene lost 5 bases and the J gene lost 7 bases, with 11 bases spanning the gap. The CDR3 nucleotides read TGTGCCAGCAGCACAGGACGGCTTGAAGCTTTCTTT. Translated, it gives CASSTGRLEAFF.

This clone was detected only once. The chain's CDR3 is CASRDYSTYEQYF. CDR3 in DNA: TGTGCCAGCCGGGACTACTCCACCTACGAGCAGTACTTC. The V gene is TRBV2, the J gene TRBJ2-7; 7 bases agree with TRBD2. The germline gives CDR1 SNHLY, CDR2 FYNNEI. J gave up 2 bases and V 8 bases, and 6 bases lay outside the gene matches. The CDR3 covers 13 residues.

This clone has more than one count but fewer than ten. The gene calls are TRBV9 and TRBJ2-7, with TRBD1 matching over 9 bases. Per germline, CDR1 SGDLS and CDR2 YYNGEE. CDR3 length: 15 residues. The junction had 3 bases not matched to a gene; V was cut back by 0 bases and J by 2 bases. The CDR3: CASSVAGTGTYEQYF. In nucleotides, the CDR3 is TGTGCCAGCAGCGTAGCTGGGACAGGGACCTACGAGCAGTACTTC.

The chain joins TRBV4-1 to TRBJ2-1; D perhaps matches TRBD2 (5 bases). The CDR3 length is 16 residues. Germline CDR1 is MGHRA and CDR2 is YSYEKL. V lost 0 bases, J lost 4 bases, and 13 bases lay in between. CDR3 sequence reads: CASSQEGSSWYNEQFF. CDR3 coding DNA: TGCGCCAGCAGCCAAGAAGGGTCTAGCTGGTACAATGAGCAGTTCTTC.

This chain joins TRBV5-1 and TRBJ1-6; TRBD1 matches 9 bases. Trimming cost V 3 bases and J 10 bases; bases outside gene matches: 17. Germline V gene data show CDR1 as SGHRS and CDR2 as YFSETQ. This CDR3 spans 18 amino acids. The CDR3 sequence is CASSSRPGTGSSTSPLHF. DNA for the CDR3: TGCGCCAGCAGCTCACGTCCCGGGACAGGGTCCTCCACCTCACCCCTCCACTTT.

The chain couples TRBV5-1 to TRBJ2-7; no definite D call. The CDR3 length is 15 residues. Trimming pared 0 bases from V and 4 bases from J, leaving 14 bases between. Germline V gives CDR1 SGHRS, CDR2 YFSETQ. CDR3 amino acids: CASSLETGSVYEQYF. CDR3 nucleotide sequence: TGCGCCAGCAGCTTGGAGACGGGTTCCGTTTACGAGCAGTACTTC. Looking up the rest from reference TRBV5-1 and TRBJ2-7 gives the full variable domain: KAGVTQTPRYLIKTRGQQVTLSCSPISGHRSVSWYQQTPGQGLQFLFEYFSETQRNKGNFPGRFSGRQFSNSRSEMNVSTLELGDSALYLCASSLETGSVYEQYFGPGTRLTVT.